This T cell receptor (beta chain) was profiled in a study of regulatory T cells in long-lasting Graves disease (dated by TCRdb to the early 2020s). Background on the whole study: Newly diagnosed Graves' disease patients had taken antithyroid drugs for less than 3 months. The study was registered as a clinical trial and conducted in China. A total of around 35 samples underwent TCR sequencing: 13 from persistent and about 20 from newly diagnosed Graves' disease patients. Peripheral blood TCR sequencing and RNA sequencing compared persistent Graves' disease patients with newly diagnosed Graves' disease patients.

Study-wide findings and limitations: A larger number of public clonotypes was shared among persistent patients (more than 2,500) than among newly diagnosed patients (around 890). The study examined only peripheral blood because the primary lesion, thyroid tissue, could not be accessed. Preferential use of TRBV28, TRBJ1-2 and TRBJ2-5 was observed in persistent disease, whereas TRBV20-1 and TRBJ2-1 were favored in newly diagnosed disease. As a limitation, the authors acknowledged that the small sample size may reduce accuracy. Lower TCR Shannon entropy and fewer highly expanded clones were observed in persistent Graves' disease patients than in newly diagnosed patients, which suggested clonal expansion. Sequencing and analysis were restricted to the TCR beta chain.

According to the study, the label for this sample's time point signals: newly diagnosed GD, antithyroid drugs for less than 3 months. RNA was extracted from PBMCs in TRIzol for both TCR sequencing and RNA sequencing. Graves' disease was diagnosed according to American Thyroid Association guidelines. Patients were recruited from an endocrinology department in Xi'an, China. Each patient gave around 9 milliliters of peripheral blood, collected in an EDTA anticoagulant tube. Ficoll Paque Plus density gradient separation was used to isolate PBMCs, and no further T cell sorting was performed. An Agilent 2100 Bioanalyzer and agarose gel were used to assess RNA quality, and a NanoDrop 2000 was used to measure RNA concentration. The cysteine opens and the phenylalanine closes a CDR3 of 12 amino acids. The CDR3 DNA has 36 bases and is translated from base 1. V and J are truncated by 6 bases and 4 bases respectively, leaving an intervening sequence of 10 bases. The germline V gene specifies MDHEN as CDR1 and SYDVKM as CDR2.

This clonotype was detected ten times or more. Its antigen has not been determined. No per-base quality is available; no much larger clone lies one base away. Library construction relied on multiplex PCR. The sample was run on an Illumina HiSeq 4000. TCR beta libraries were built with iRepertoire HTBI primers and Arm-PCR amplification of CDR3 regions. PCR products were gel purified before sequencing. The published analysis was carried out like this. Gene usage analysis of CDR3 amino acid clonotypes used the 50 to 70 TRBV and 14 to 15 TRBJ segments found across samples. COPE and FqMerger were used to merge filtered high-quality paired reads into contigs. BLAST was used to align contigs to IMGT TRBV, TRBD and TRBJ reference genes, with CDR3 defined following IMGT. Highly expanded clones were defined as clonotypes with a frequency above 0.1%. Repertoire diversity was measured by Shannon entropy, and V-J evenness by the Gini coefficient. A clonotype was considered public if more than one individual shared it. TCRdb reanalyzed the raw reads on its own, using fastp at Q25 for trimming and MiXCR for clone calling, and kept in-frame beta chains. Identical CDR3 proteins give one entry, which carries the most common genes and DNA. The V and J calls were determined by TCRdb, not by the authors. The sample has 600,000 to 650,000 distinct CDR3 sequences on record, less than 20% of them singletons. More than 15% of the sample belongs to the ten largest clones.

This same sample was also taken into another study, of T cells in Graves' hyperthyroidism and ophthalmopathy. The second study, in turn, reports: Stable Graves' hyperthyroidism was defined as no progression to ophthalmopathy during 18 months of follow-up. Hyperthyroidism patients were aged 18 to 65 years and newly diagnosed, with disease duration of less than 2 months. Exclusion was applied to patients with uncontrolled infections, other autoimmune diseases, pregnancy or lactation. Clinical symptoms, serum thyroxine and TRAb, thyroid ultrasound, and orbital computed tomography formed the basis for the diagnoses. The TCR CDR3 was subjected to a first round of RT-PCR using the HTBI primer set and the Qiagen OneStep RT-PCR kit. Blood samples also contained most of the expanded thyroid clonotypes (frequency above 0.001), which suggests that blood repertoires may reflect thyroid immune responses. A 13 V-J signature model separated ophthalmopathy from stable hyperthyroidism, with roughly 88% sensitivity and about 81% specificity in cross-validation and 80%/75% in testing. In validation, the model predicted progression to ophthalmopathy with over 65% sensitivity and less than 75% specificity, a median of 6.5 months before onset. TCR V-J signatures able to tell the groups apart were searched for in a discovery cohort of 95 to 100 patients, of whom approximately 40 had Graves' ophthalmopathy and 57 had stable Graves' hyperthyroidism. Prospective prediction of ophthalmopathy was tested in an independent validation cohort consisting of roughly 20 hyperthyroidism patients and around 16 patients who later progressed to ophthalmopathy. The approximately 97 discovery patients were randomly divided into training and test sets at a 7:3 ratio. In addition, the study compared T-cell repertoires in thyroid tissue and in blood from roughly six Graves' hyperthyroidism patients. Following sampling, methimazole starting at 30 mg daily was given to hyperthyroidism patients, and high-dose intravenous methylprednisolone was given to ophthalmopathy patients. A second multiplex PCR round built the libraries, followed by size selection and purification. Libraries were sequenced paired-end with 100 bp reads on an Illumina HiSeq2000. SOAPnuke was used to process the raw data, with reads discarded if the reads contained adapters or uncalled bases, had a mean Phred below 15, or lacked an exact constant-primer or identifier match. COPE v1.2.5 was used to merge high-quality paired reads, and clonotypes were defined as unique nucleotide sequences. Clonotypes were aligned to IMGT TRBV, TRBD and TRBJ reference segments using MiTCR v1.1. Only V-J combinations with frequency above 0.0001, covering about 99% of repertoires, were analysed. A TCS score was defined as the ratio of F50 (clonal expansion) to E x V (chaos), with BLOSUM62-based TCRdist applied between CDR3 peptides within each V-J. Welch's t-statistics and random forest reduced roughly 530 V-J features to 13, which were used in a naive Bayes classifier (R e1071). No statistical method was used to fix the sample size in advance, and group allocation was not hidden from the investigators. According to the paper, TCR Vbeta CDR3 sequencing was carried out on 135 peripheral blood samples, which came from fewer than 50 ophthalmopathy, approximately 72 hyperthyroidism and about 17 progressor patients.

The TCR originated in a woman in her twenties or thirties with Graves disease. Donor details come from another sample of the same person, matched by shared clones. This sample comprised peripheral blood mononuclear cells (PBMCs), obtained at new diagnosis, from a patient treated with antithyroid drugs. The rearranged chain carries TRBV28 and TRBJ2-7, with TRBD1 tentatively as D gene (6 bases match). The CDR3 reads CASREGTYEQYF. The DNA sequence follows: TGTGCCAGCAGGGAAGGGACATACGAGCAGTACTTC.